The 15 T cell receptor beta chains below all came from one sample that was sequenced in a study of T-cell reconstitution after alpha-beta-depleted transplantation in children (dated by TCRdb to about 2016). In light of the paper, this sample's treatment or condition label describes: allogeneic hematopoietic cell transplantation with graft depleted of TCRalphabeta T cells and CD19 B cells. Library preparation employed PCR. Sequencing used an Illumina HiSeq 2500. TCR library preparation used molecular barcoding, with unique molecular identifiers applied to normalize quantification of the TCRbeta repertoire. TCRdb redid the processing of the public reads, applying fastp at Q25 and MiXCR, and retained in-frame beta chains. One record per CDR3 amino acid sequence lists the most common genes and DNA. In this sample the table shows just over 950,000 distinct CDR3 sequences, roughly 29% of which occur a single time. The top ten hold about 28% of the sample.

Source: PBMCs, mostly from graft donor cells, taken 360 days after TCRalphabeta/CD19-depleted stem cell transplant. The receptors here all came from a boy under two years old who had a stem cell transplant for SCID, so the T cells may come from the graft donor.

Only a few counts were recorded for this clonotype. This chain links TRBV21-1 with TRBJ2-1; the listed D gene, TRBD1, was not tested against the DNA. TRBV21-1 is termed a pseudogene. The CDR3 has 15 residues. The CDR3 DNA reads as TGTGCCAGCACCTTCCGGGACAGGGTCTTCGATGAGCAGTTCTTC. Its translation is CASTFRDRVFDEQFF.

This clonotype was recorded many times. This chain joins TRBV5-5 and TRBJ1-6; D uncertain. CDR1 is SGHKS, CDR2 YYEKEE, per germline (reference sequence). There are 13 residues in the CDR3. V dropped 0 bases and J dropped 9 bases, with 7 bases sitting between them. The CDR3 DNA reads TGTGCCAGCAGCTTGGTCCCCCTTTCACCCCTCCACTTT. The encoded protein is CASSLVPLSPLHF.

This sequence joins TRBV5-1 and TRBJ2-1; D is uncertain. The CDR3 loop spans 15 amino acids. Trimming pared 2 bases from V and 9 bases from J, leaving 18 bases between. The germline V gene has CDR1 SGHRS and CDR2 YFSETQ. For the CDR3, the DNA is TGCGCCAGCAGCTTTGGGCAGGCCGGCGGCAGTGAGCAGTTCTTC. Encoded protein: CASSFGQAGGSEQFF.

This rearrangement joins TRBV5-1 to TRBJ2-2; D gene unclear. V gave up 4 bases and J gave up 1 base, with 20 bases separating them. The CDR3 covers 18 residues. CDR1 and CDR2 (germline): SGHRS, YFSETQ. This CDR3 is CASSLDPGRLGNTGELFF. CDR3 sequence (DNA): TGCGCCAGCAGCCTCGATCCCGGCCGCCTTGGGAACACCGGGGAGCTGTTTTTT.

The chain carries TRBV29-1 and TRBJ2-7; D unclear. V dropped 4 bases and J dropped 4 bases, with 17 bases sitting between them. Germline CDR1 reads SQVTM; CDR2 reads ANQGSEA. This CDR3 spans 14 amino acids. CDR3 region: CSVVFGLHRYEQYF. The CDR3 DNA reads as TGCAGCGTTGTTTTCGGTCTACACCGGTACGAGCAGTACTTC.

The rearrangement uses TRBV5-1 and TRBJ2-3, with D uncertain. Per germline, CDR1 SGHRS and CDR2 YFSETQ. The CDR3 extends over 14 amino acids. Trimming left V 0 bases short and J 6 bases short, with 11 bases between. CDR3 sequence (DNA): TGCGCCAGCAGCTTGGGACGACTCTTCGATACGCAGTATTTT. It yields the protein CASSLGRLFDTQYF.

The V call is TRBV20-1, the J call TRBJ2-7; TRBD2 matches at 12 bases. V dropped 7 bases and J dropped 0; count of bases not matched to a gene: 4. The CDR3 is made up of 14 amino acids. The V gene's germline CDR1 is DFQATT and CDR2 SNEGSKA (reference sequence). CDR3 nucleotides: TGCAGTGGTTCGGGACTAGCGGGCTCCTACGAGCAGTACTTC. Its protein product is CSGSGLAGSYEQYF.

The CDR3 DNA follows: TGCAGCGGATCCCGCGACAGCTCCTACAATGAGCAGTTCTTC. Amino acid sequence: CSGSRDSSYNEQFF. The chain employs TRBV29-1 and TRBJ2-1; D may be TRBD1 (5 bases). Per germline, CDR1 SQVTM and CDR2 ANQGSEA. V lost 7 bases and J 0 bases, leaving 13 bases between the germline ends. This CDR3 spans 14 amino acids.

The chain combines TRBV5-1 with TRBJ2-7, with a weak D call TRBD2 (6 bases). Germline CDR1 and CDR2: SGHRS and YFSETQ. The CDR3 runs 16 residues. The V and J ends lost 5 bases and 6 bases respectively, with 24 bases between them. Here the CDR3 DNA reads TGCGCCAGCAGTCTCGGCGGGACCCCTTGGGGGTCCGAGCAGTACTTC. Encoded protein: CASSLGGTPWGSEQYF. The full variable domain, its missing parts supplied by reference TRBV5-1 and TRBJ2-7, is KAGVTQTPRYLIKTRGQQVTLSCSPISGHRSVSWYQQTPGQGLQFLFEYFSETQRNKGNFPGRFSGRQFSNSRSEMNVSTLELGDSALYLCASSLGGTPWGSEQYFGPGTRLTVT.

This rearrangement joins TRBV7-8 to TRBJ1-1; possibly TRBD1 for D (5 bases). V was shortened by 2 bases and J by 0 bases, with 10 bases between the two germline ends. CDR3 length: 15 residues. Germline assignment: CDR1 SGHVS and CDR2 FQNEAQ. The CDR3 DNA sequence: TGTGCCAGCAGCTTAAGACAGAGCATGAACACTGAAGCTTTCTTT. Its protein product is CASSLRQSMNTEAFF.

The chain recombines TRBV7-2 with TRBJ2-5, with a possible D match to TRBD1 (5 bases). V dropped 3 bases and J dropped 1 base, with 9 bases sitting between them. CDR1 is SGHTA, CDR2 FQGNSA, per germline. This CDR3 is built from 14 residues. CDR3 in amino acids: CASSFAGFQETQYF. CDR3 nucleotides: TGTGCCAGCAGCTTTGCAGGGTTCCAAGAGACCCAGTACTTC. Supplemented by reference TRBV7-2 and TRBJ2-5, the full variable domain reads GAGVSQSPSNKVTEKGKDVELRCDPISGHTALYWYRQSLGQGLEFLIYFQGNSAPDKSGLPSDRFSAERTGGSVSTLTIQRTQQEDSAVYLCASSFAGFQETQYFGPGTRLLVL.

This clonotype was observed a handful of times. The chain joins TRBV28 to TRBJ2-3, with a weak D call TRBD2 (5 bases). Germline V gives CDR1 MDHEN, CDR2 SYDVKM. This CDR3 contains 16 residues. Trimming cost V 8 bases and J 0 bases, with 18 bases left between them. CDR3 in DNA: TGTGCCAGCCATGGAGTGGGGAGATCTAGCACAGATACGCAGTATTTT. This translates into CASHGVGRSSTDTQYF. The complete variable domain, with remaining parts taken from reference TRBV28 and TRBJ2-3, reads DVKVTQSSRYLVKRTGEKVFLECVQDMDHENMFWYRQDPGLGLRLIYFSYDVKMKEKGDIPEGYSVSREKKERFSLILESASTNQTSMYLCASHGVGRSSTDTQYFGPGTRLTVL.

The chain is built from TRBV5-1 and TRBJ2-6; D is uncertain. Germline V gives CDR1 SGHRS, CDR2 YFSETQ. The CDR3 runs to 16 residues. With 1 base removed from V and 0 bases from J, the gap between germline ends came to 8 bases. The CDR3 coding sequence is TGCGCCAGCAGCTTGACACTCAGCTCTGGGGCCAACGTCCTGACTTTC. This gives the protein CASSLTLSSGANVLTF.

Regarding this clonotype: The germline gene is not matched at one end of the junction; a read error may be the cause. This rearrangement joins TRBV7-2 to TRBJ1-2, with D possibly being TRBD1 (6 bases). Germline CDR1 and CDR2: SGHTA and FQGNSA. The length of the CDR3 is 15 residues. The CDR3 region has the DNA TGTGCCAGCAGCTTAGGAGGGGGGTTGCAATATGGCTTCACCTTC. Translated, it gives CASSLGGGLQYGFTF.

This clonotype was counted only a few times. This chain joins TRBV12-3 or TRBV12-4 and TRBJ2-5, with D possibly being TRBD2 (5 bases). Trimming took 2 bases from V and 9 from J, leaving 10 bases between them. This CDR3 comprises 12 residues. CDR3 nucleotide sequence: TGTGCCAGCAGTTTAATGGGCGGGCCCCAGTACTTC. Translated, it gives CASSLMGGPQYF.